The entry below gives a single TCR beta chain sequence along with its context. These data originate in a study of blood T cell repertoires in COVID-19. Study details: COVID-19 samples from acute and convalescent phases originated in the United States, Italy and Spain.

Sequenced by immunoSEQ multiplex PCR; TCRdb stores in-frame clones only, minus some. The top ten hold over 9.5% of the sample, which has approximately 150,000 clones, over 70% seen once. CDR1 is SQVTM, CDR2 ANQGSEA, per germline. CDR3 length equals 13 residues. With 7 bases clipped from V and 7 bases from J, the junction kept 8 bases outside the gene matches. The rearrangement links TRBV29-1 to TRBJ1-5, with 9 bases identical to TRBD1. The sequencing input was peripheral blood. This TCR was recovered from a man between 60 and 70 years old with active or convalescent COVID-19. CDR3 bases: TGCAGCGCACAGGGGGCAGCGGGGCAGCCCCAGCATTTT. Its protein is CSAQGAAGQPQHF.